Included here is one T cell receptor (beta chain) sequence, with context. V lost 1 base, J lost 5 bases, and 8 bases lay in between. Germline V CDR1 and CDR2: SGHAT, FQNNGV. This CDR3 spans 13 amino acids. This specimen belongs to a study of blood T cell repertoires in COVID-19. Produced via immunoSEQ multiplex PCR; TCRdb's table is partial and in-frame only. The table shows hundreds of thousands of clones, with around 91% occurring only once. The chain combines TRBV11-2 with TRBJ2-5; D possibly corresponds to TRBD2 (5 bases). The source is a woman aged 18-29 years who had recovered from COVID-19. Material: peripheral blood. The CDR3 nucleotides read TGTGCCAGCAGCTTAGCGGGAATGGAGACCCAGTACTTC. This sequence encodes CASSLAGMETQYF.